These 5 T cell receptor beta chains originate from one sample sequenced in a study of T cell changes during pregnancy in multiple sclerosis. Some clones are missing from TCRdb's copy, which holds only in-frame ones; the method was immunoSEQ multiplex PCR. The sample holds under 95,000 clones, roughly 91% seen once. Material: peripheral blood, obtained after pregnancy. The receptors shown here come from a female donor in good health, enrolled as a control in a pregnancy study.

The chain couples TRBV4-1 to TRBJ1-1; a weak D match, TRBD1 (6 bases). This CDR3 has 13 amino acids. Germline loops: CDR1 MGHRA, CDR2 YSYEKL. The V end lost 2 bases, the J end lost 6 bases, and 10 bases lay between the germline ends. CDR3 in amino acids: CASSQPRGPEAFF. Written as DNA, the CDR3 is TGCGCCAGCAGCCAACCCAGGGGCCCTGAAGCTTTCTTT.

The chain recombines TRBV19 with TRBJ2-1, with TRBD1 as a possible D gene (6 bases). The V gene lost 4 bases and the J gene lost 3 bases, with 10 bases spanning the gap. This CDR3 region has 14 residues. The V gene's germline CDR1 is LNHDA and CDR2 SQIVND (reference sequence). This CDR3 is CASSRDTNYNEQFF. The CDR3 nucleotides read TGTGCCAGTAGTAGGGACACGAACTACAATGAGCAGTTCTTC.

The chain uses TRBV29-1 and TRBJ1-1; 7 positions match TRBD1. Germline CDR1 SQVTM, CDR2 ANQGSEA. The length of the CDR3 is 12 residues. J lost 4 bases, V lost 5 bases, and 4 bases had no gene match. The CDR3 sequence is CSVLGQTTEAFF. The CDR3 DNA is TGCAGCGTTTTGGGACAGACCACTGAAGCTTTCTTT. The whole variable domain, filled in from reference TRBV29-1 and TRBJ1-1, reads SAVISQKPSRDICQRGTSLTIQCQVDSQVTMMFWYRQQPGQSLTLIATANQGSEATYESGFVIDKFPISRPNLTFSTLTVSNMSPEDSSIYLCSVLGQTTEAFFGQGTRLTVV.

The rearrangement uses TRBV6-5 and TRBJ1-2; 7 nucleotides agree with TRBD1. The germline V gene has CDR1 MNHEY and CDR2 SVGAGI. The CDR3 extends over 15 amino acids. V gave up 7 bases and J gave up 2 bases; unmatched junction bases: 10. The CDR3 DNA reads TGTGCCAGCATGGGACGGATGACAGGGAACTATGGCTACACCTTC. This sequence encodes CASMGRMTGNYGYTF.

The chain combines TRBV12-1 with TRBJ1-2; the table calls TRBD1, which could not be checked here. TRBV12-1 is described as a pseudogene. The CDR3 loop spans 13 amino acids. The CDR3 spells CASSLSAGDGYTF. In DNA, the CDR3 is TGTGCCAGCAGCCTATCAGCAGGTGATGGCTACACCTTC.